This T cell receptor (beta chain) was obtained from a study of shared clonotypes between healthy human individuals. Study in general: The cohort comprised a couple of women and a few men. Their ages spanned 18 to 49 years.

Germline CDR1 reads SEHNR; CDR2 reads FQNEAQ (reference sequence). V was pared by 3 bases and J by 4 bases, with 7 bases between. The length of the CDR3 is 13 residues. Note on this clone: The sample has other DNA sequences that encode this CDR3 too.

Assay: immunoSEQ multiplex PCR; the TCRdb copy retains only in-frame clones and omits some. This table has more than 900,000 clones, about four fifths appearing once. Naive CD45RA+ and memory CD45RA-negative subsets were split from CD4+ cells. The sequence derives from a man between 18 and 29 years old in good health. Some clones in this sample may be carry-over from other donors' samples. Sequenced material: memory CD4+ T cells from PBMCs. Specified subset: CD45RA-negative fraction. The rearrangement uses TRBV7-9 and TRBJ1-5; D not certain. The DNA of the CDR3 is TGTGCCAGCAGCTTGACGGGTAATCAGCCCCAGCATTTT. Protein sequence: CASSLTGNQPQHF.